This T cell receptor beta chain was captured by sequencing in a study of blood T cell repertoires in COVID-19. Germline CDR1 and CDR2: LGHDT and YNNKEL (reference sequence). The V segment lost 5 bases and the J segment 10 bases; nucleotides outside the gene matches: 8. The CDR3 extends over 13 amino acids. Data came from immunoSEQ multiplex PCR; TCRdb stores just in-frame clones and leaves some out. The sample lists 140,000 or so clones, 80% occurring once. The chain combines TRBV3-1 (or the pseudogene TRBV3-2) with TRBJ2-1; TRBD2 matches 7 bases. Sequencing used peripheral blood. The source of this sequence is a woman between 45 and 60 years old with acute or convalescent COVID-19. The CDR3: CASSFSPGGEQFF. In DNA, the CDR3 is TGTGCCAGCAGCTTTAGCCCCGGGGGGGAGCAGTTCTTC.